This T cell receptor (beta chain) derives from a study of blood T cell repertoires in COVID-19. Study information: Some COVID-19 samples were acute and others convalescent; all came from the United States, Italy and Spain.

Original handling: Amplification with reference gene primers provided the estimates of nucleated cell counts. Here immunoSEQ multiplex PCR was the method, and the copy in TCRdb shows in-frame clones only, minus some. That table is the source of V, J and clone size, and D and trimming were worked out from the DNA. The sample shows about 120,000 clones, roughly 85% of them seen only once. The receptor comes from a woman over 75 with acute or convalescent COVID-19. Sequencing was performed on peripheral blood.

CDR3 protein: CASSPGSQGEAFF. DNA of the CDR3: TGTGCCAGCAGCCCGGGTAGTCAAGGAGAAGCTTTCTTT. The chain recombines TRBV9 with TRBJ1-1; D is undetermined. The CDR3 covers 13 residues. Deletions cut 4 bases from V and 8 bases from J, with 15 bases between. CDR1 and CDR2 (germline): SGDLS, YYNGEE.